These 32 T cell receptor beta chains share one sample of origin, sequenced in a study of T-cell reconstitution after alpha-beta-depleted transplantation in children. Preparing the TCRbeta library involved the use of unique molecular identifiers. A single record per CDR3 protein comes from TCRdb applying MiXCR to the PCR reads. Altogether around 94,000 distinct CDR3 sequences are present, around 5.9% being singletons, with the ten largest covering about 6%. This sample comprised PBMCs, mostly from graft donor cells, obtained 60 days after TCRalphabeta/CD19-depleted stem cell transplant. These receptors originate from a female patient between 2 and 15 years old who had a stem cell transplant for Fanconi anemia, so the T cells may come from the graft donor.

This rearrangement joins TRBV12-3 or TRBV12-4 to TRBJ1-6, with TRBD1 matching 9 bases. The CDR3 consists of 16 residues. The V and J ends lost 1 base and 6 bases, in that order; junction bases with no gene match: 4. This CDR3 reads CASSLGLGQGNSPLHF. DNA for the CDR3: TGTGCCAGCAGTTTAGGCCTGGGACAGGGTAATTCACCCCTCCACTTT.

Many counts were recorded for this clonotype. The gene calls are TRBV5-6 and TRBJ2-1, with D uncertain. This CDR3 has 17 residues. Trimming pared 3 bases from V and 0 bases from J, leaving 16 bases between. Germline CDR1 SGHDT, CDR2 YYEEEE. As DNA, the CDR3 is TGTGCCAGCAGCTGGGCCTTCACAGAAAGCTCCTACAATGAGCAGTTCTTC. It is translated as CASSWAFTESSYNEQFF.

This clonotype was seen ten or more times. J is TRBJ2-1 and V is TRBV12-3 or TRBV12-4, with 9 bases identical to TRBD2. The CDR3 runs to 12 residues. The trim removed 3 bases at V and 15 bases at J, leaving 6 bases unmatched. CDR3 DNA: TGTGCCAGCAGTTTTTTAGCGGGAGTACCGTTCTTC. Amino acids: CASSFLAGVPFF.

Here the CDR3 DNA reads TGTGCCAGCAGTGCCAACAGGGGAGGAAAGACCCAGTACTTC. Protein: CASSANRGGKTQYF. This chain joins TRBV6-1 and TRBJ2-5, with D perhaps matching TRBD1 (7 bases). Germline lookup yields CDR1 MNHNS and CDR2 SASEGT. The V end lost 4 bases, the J end lost 6 bases, and 15 bases lay between the germline ends. This CDR3 comprises 14 residues.

This clonotype was detected many times. The CDR3 DNA reads TGTGCCAGCAGCCCTCGGACTAGCGGTCACAATGAGCAGTTCTTC. Protein sequence: CASSPRTSGHNEQFF. The rearrangement uses TRBV3-1 and TRBJ2-1; 10 nucleotides align to TRBD2. From germline, CDR1 is LGHDT and CDR2 YNNKEL (reference sequence). This CDR3 is 15 amino acids long. Trimming at V came to 4 bases and at J to 5 bases, leaving 5 bases not matched to a gene.

Ten or more counts support this clonotype. The V call is TRBV19, the J call TRBJ1-2; no clear D gene. The length of the CDR3 is 15 residues. CDR1 LNHDA and CDR2 SQIVND come from the germline V gene (reference sequence). Trimming took off 3 bases at V and 3 bases at J, with 14 bases between the two ends. The CDR3 region is CASSMQRTGDYGYTF. CDR3 sequence (DNA): TGTGCCAGTAGTATGCAACGGACTGGCGACTATGGCTACACCTTC.

In this sample, this clonotype turned up many times. The chain uses TRBV29-1 and TRBJ2-1; TRBD2 aligns across 8 bases. This CDR3 is built from 14 residues. V lost 6 bases and J lost 2; bases outside the gene matches: 6. Germline-derived CDR1 and CDR2 are SQVTM and ANQGSEA. CDR3 in amino acids: CSVHKREPYNEQFF. For the CDR3, the DNA is TGCAGCGTCCACAAGCGGGAGCCCTACAATGAGCAGTTCTTC.

This clonotype was counted ten times or more. The V and J genes are TRBV20-1 and TRBJ2-7; D call uncertain. V was clipped by 3 bases and J by 3 bases, with 6 bases between them. Germline CDR1 reads DFQATT; CDR2 reads SNEGSKA (reference sequence). There are 11 residues in the CDR3. In nucleotides, the CDR3 is TGCAGTGCTAGGTTATTCTACGAGCAGTACTTC. Its translation: CSARLFYEQYF.

This clonotype appeared many times. V is TRBV5-1 and J is TRBJ2-2; 13 bases line up with TRBD2. Germline V CDR1 and CDR2: SGHRS, YFSETQ. The V gene end was trimmed by 4 bases and the J gene end by 4 bases; junction bases not matched to a gene: 4. This CDR3 contains 16 residues. The CDR3 DNA follows: TGCGCCAGCAGCCACGGGACTAGCGGGGCCACCGGGGAGCTGTTTTTT. Its protein product is CASSHGTSGATGELFF.

This clonotype was recorded a few times. The rearrangement joins TRBV5-4 to TRBJ2-1, with 12 bases aligning to TRBD1. Trimming at V came to 6 bases and at J to 4 bases, leaving 5 bases not matched to a gene. This CDR3 has 15 residues. Germline-derived CDR1 and CDR2 are SGHNT and YYREEE (reference sequence). CDR3 bases: TGTGCCAGCACCTCGGGACAGGGGGCTTACAATGAGCAGTTCTTC. Translation gives CASTSGQGAYNEQFF.

The table lists this clonotype with many counts. This chain uses TRBV5-1 with TRBJ2-1; D is unresolved. Deletions cut 6 bases from V and 4 bases from J, with 11 bases between. The CDR3 length is 13 residues. Per the germline V gene, CDR1 is SGHRS and CDR2 is YFSETQ. CDR3 DNA: TGCGCCAGCAAAAACCAAGATTACAATGAGCAGTTCTTC. It yields the protein CASKNQDYNEQFF.

The sample holds many counts of this clonotype. The chain carries TRBV5-1 and TRBJ2-2; 7 bases fit TRBD1. The length of the CDR3 is 15 residues. V trimming: 0 bases; J trimming: 4 bases; junction bases outside the gene matches: 3. The germline V gene encodes CDR1 SGHRS and CDR2 YFSETQ. In nucleotides, the CDR3 is TGCGCCAGCAGCTTGGAGGGGGCTGGCACCGGGGAGCTGTTTTTT. Its protein product is CASSLEGAGTGELFF.

This clonotype was seen ten or more times. The V and J genes are TRBV29-1 and TRBJ2-3; TRBD2 matches at 12 bases. The CDR3 runs to 15 residues. Germline V lookup: CDR1 SQVTM, CDR2 ANQGSEA. V was clipped by 3 bases and J by 0 bases; unmatched bases: 1. The CDR3 region is CSVEGTSGSTDTQYF. CDR3 nucleotides: TGCAGCGTTGAGGGGACTAGCGGGAGCACAGATACGCAGTATTTT.

In its sample, this clonotype was seen many times. V usage is TRBV28 and J usage is TRBJ2-3, with D perhaps assigned TRBD1 or TRBD2 (6 bases each). The CDR3 loop spans 15 amino acids. Germline assignment: CDR1 MDHEN and CDR2 SYDVKM. The germline V and J ends were trimmed by 4 bases and 6 bases, with 17 bases remaining between them. The DNA of the CDR3 is TGTGCCAGCAGTTCGCCAGGGGAGGTCGTGGATACGCAGTATTTT. This codes for CASSSPGEVVDTQYF.

The gene calls are TRBV5-4 and TRBJ2-1; no reliable D call. Trimming took 9 bases from V and 4 from J, leaving 11 bases between them. Germline V CDR1 and CDR2: SGHNT, YYREEE (reference sequence). The length of the CDR3 is 12 residues. The CDR3 nucleotides read TGTGCCATGGGCCTCGGGTACAATGAGCAGTTCTTC. This translates into CAMGLGYNEQFF.

This clonotype was picked up a small number of times. The rearrangement links TRBV12-3 or TRBV12-4 to TRBJ1-5; maybe TRBD1 (6 bases). V was clipped by 5 bases and J by 1 base, with 9 bases between them. The CDR3 has 14 amino acids. CDR3 DNA sequence: TGTGCCAGCAGTCCCAGGGGAAGCAATCAGCCCCAGCATTTT. Protein: CASSPRGSNQPQHF.

About this clonotype: The junction does not match germline at one end; this may be a read error. The chain couples TRBV18 to TRBJ2-7; the D call may be TRBD1 or TRBD2 (5 bases each). CDR3 length equals 18 residues. Per the germline V gene, CDR1 is KGHSH and CDR2 is LQKENI. CDR3 DNA: TGTGCCAGCTCACCGTCTATGTGGGACGTAAAGGGGAGTTACGAGCAGTGCTTC. Translation gives CASSPSMWDVKGSYEQCF.

The rearrangement links TRBV5-1 to TRBJ2-3, with 13 bases aligning to TRBD2. V gave up 4 bases and J gave up 5 bases; unmatched junction bases: 16. This CDR3 contains 19 residues. Germline V CDR1 and CDR2: SGHRS, YFSETQ. The CDR3 is CASSHYLTLAGGRKDTQYF. The CDR3 DNA follows: TGCGCCAGCAGCCACTACTTAACACTAGCGGGGGGGCGTAAAGATACGCAGTATTTT.

This clonotype was seen repeatedly, ten times or more. The gene calls are TRBV7-9 and TRBJ2-1, with D uncertain. Germline values: CDR1 SEHNR, CDR2 FQNEAQ (reference sequence). V lost 1 base to trimming and J lost 3 bases, with 4 bases between them. The CDR3 contains 13 residues. The CDR3 loop reads CASSLVNYNEQFF. The CDR3 DNA sequence: TGTGCCAGCAGCTTAGTTAACTACAATGAGCAGTTCTTC.

The chain has TRBV6-6 and TRBJ2-4, with D unclear. Trimming shortened V by 5 bases and J by 3 bases, and 2 bases separated the two germline ends. Germline CDR1 MNHNY, CDR2 SVGAGI (reference sequence). The CDR3 has 11 amino acids. The CDR3 DNA reads as TGTGCCAGCAGTCGCAAAAACATTCAGTACTTC. Its translation is CASSRKNIQYF.

The V gene is TRBV29-1, the J gene TRBJ2-1, with 13 positions matching TRBD2. Trimming at V came to 2 bases and at J to 8 bases, leaving 9 bases not matched to a gene. Germline values: CDR1 SQVTM, CDR2 ANQGSEA. The CDR3 contains 16 residues. CDR3 protein: CSVELTLAGGRDEQFF. CDR3 DNA sequence: TGCAGCGTTGAACTTACACTAGCGGGGGGGCGTGATGAGCAGTTCTTC.

This clonotype has ten or more counts. This rearrangement joins TRBV29-1 to TRBJ2-3; the D is unclear. Germline CDR1 and CDR2: SQVTM and ANQGSEA. This CDR3 region has 12 residues. V lost 4 bases to trimming and J lost 4 bases, with 9 bases between them. CDR3 DNA: TGCAGCGTTGCAACTGCGGCAGATACGCAGTATTTT. It codes for CSVATAADTQYF.

Ten or more counts support this clonotype. The conserved final phenylalanine or tryptophan is absent from the CDR3, which likely points to a read error. Because the CDR3's place on the DNA is in doubt, the DNA is left out and the CDR3 is given as listed by TCRdb. The rearrangement uses TRBV7-2 and TRBJ2-1; the D call TRBD2 from the table was never checked on the DNA. Including both end residues, the CDR3 is 14 amino acids long. CDR1 is SGHTA, CDR2 FQGNSA, per germline. CDR3 sequence reads: CASSSTLSGRRVAI.

This clonotype was counted ten times or more. V is TRBV27 and J is TRBJ1-2; D is possibly TRBD1 (5 bases). The CDR3 is made up of 15 amino acids. The V end was cut by 5 bases, the J end by 0 bases, with 13 bases between. Germline-derived CDR1 and CDR2 are MNHEY and SMNVEV (reference sequence). DNA for the CDR3: TGTGCCAGCAGTATATACTGGACACCTAACTATGGCTACACCTTC. The encoded protein is CASSIYWTPNYGYTF.

The table lists this clonotype with a few counts. The J gene is TRBJ2-5, the V gene TRBV20-1, with D unclear. Germline assignment: CDR1 DFQATT and CDR2 SNEGSKA (reference sequence). The CDR3 totals 12 residues. Between the trimmed V and J ends, which lost 0 bases and 1 base, there was a span of 3 bases. CDR3 residues: CSAREIQETQYF. DNA for the CDR3: TGCAGTGCTAGAGAGATCCAAGAGACCCAGTACTTC.

The chain employs TRBV18 and TRBJ2-4, with a tentative D call TRBD2 (7 bases). The CDR3 is 18 residues long. V was shortened by 3 bases and J by 0 bases, with 18 bases between the two germline ends. Germline CDR1 and CDR2: KGHSH and LQKENI. CDR3 in DNA: TGTGCCAGCTCACCTCGGGGGGCGAACCGTTTAGCCAAAAACATTCAGTACTTC. Translating it yields CASSPRGANRLAKNIQYF.

CDR3 sequence: CASSPPDRESNQPQHF. The DNA for the CDR3 is TGTGCCAGCAGTCCCCCGGACAGGGAGAGCAATCAGCCCCAGCATTTT. The chain joins TRBV27 to TRBJ1-5; 8 bases line up with TRBD1. Trimming at V came to 5 bases and at J to 1 base, leaving 7 bases not matched to a gene. CDR1 and CDR2 from the germline V gene are MNHEY and SMNVEV (reference sequence). The CDR3 has 16 amino acids.

This clonotype was counted ten times or more. The rearrangement links TRBV24-1 to TRBJ2-2; maybe TRBD1 (5 bases). The V and J ends lost 0 bases and 11 bases respectively, with 6 bases between them. The germline gives CDR1 KGHDR, CDR2 SFDVKD. The CDR3 is 12 residues long. The chain's CDR3 is CATSDLQGELFF. CDR3 nucleotides: TGTGCCACCAGTGATTTGCAGGGAGAGCTGTTTTTT.

This clonotype has at least ten counts. The chain recombines TRBV3-1 with TRBJ2-5, with 8 bases identical to TRBD2. J gave up 6 bases and V 0 bases, and 6 bases lay outside the gene matches. Germline CDR1 is LGHDT and CDR2 is YNNKEL (reference sequence). The CDR3 consists of 15 residues. The CDR3 region has the DNA TGTGCCAGCAGCCAAGATTGGACTAGCTTACAGACCCAGTACTTC. It encodes CASSQDWTSLQTQYF.

This clonotype has ten or more counts. The V gene is TRBV18, the J gene TRBJ2-5; no clear D gene. Germline values: CDR1 KGHSH, CDR2 LQKENI. This CDR3 is built from 9 residues. V was cut by 0 bases and J by 13 bases, with 3 bases left in between. The chain's CDR3 is CASSPPPYF. The CDR3 bases are TGTGCCAGCTCACCACCCCCGTACTTC.

This clonotype was found many times. This chain uses TRBV4-2 with TRBJ2-3, with D unresolved. The CDR3 has 13 amino acids. The germline V and J ends were trimmed by 0 bases and 5 bases, with 6 bases remaining between them. Germline CDR1 LGHNA, CDR2 YNFKEQ. The CDR3 region is CASSQDRRDTQYF. CDR3 in DNA: TGTGCCAGCAGCCAAGATAGGAGAGATACGCAGTATTTT.

The chain employs TRBV28 and TRBJ2-6; D is ambiguous. The V and J ends lost 6 bases and 3 bases respectively, with 9 bases between them. The CDR3 is 14 residues long. CDR1 and CDR2 from the germline V gene are MDHEN and SYDVKM. The CDR3: CASSLVLGANVLTF. CDR3 sequence (DNA): TGTGCCAGCAGCCTGGTCCTTGGGGCCAACGTCCTGACTTTC.